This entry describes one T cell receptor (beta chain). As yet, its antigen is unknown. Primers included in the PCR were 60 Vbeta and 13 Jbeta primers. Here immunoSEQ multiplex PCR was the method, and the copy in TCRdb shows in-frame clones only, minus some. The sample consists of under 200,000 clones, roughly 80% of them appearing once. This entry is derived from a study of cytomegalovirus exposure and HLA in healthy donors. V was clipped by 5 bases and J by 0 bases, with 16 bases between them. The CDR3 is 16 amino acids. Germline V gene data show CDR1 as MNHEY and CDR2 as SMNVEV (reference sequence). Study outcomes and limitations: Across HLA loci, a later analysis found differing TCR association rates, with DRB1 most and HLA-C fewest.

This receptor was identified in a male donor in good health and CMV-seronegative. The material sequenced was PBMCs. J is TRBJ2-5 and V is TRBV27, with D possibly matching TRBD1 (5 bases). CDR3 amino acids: CASSRQPRADQETQYF. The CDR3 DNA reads TGTGCCAGCAGTCGCCAGCCCAGGGCGGACCAAGAGACCCAGTACTTC.